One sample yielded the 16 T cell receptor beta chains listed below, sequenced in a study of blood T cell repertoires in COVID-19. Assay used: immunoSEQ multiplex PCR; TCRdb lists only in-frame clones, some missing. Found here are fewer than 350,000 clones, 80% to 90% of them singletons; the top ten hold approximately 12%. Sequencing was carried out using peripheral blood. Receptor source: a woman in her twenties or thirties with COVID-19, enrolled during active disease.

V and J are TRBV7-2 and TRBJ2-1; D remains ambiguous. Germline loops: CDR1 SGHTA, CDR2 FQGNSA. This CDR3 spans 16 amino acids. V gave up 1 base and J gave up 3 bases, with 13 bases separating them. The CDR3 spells CASSLVHPPSYNEQFF. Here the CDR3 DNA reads TGTGCCAGCAGCTTAGTTCATCCCCCTAGCTACAATGAGCAGTTCTTC.

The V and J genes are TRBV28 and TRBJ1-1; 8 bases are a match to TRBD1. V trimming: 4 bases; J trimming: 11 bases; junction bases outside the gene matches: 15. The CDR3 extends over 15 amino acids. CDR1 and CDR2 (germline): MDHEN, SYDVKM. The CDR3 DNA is TGTGCCAGCAGTTCTCCGGGACAGGTCGCCTTTCGGGCTTTCTTT. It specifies CASSSPGQVAFRAFF.

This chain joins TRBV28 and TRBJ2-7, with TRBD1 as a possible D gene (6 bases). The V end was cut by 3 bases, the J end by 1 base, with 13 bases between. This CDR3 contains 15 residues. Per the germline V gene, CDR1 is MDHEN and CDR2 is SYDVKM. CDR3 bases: TGTGCCAGCAGTTTTAATATAGGGGGTTCCTACGAGCAGTACTTC. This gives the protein CASSFNIGGSYEQYF.

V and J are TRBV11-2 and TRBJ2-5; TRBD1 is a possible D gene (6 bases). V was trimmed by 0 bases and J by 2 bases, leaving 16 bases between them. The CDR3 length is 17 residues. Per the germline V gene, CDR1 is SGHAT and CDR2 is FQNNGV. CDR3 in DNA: TGTGCCAGCAGCTTAGAAGCCCCAGGGGCAAGGCAAGAGACCCAGTACTTC. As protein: CASSLEAPGARQETQYF.

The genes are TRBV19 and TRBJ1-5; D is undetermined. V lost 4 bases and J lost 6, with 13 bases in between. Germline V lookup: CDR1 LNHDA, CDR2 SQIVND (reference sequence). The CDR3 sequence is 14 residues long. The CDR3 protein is CASSTLSGSQPQHF. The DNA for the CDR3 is TGTGCCAGTAGTACCCTCAGTGGGAGTCAGCCCCAGCATTTT.

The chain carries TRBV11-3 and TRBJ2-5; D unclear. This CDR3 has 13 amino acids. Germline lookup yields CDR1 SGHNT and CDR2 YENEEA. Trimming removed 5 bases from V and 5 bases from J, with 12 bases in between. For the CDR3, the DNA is TGTGCCAGCAGCCAACGATTCGAGGAGACCCAGTACTTC. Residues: CASSQRFEETQYF.

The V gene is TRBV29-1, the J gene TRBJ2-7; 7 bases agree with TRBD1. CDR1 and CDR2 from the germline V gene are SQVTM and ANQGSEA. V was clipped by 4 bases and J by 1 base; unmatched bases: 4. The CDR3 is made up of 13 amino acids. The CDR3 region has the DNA TGCAGCGTTGGATTGGGACAGTCCTACGAGCAGTACTTC. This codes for CSVGLGQSYEQYF.

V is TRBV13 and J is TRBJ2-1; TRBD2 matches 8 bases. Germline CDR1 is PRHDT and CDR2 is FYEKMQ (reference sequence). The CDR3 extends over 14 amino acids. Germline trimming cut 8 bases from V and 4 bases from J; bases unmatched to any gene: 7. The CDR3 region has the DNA TGTGCCAGCGAAAGCGGGGGCAATTACAATGAGCAGTTCTTC. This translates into CASESGGNYNEQFF. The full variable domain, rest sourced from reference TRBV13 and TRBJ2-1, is AAGVIQSPRHLIKEKRETATLKCYPIPRHDTVYWYQQGPGQDPQFLISFYEKMQSDKGSIPDRFSAQQFSDYHSELNMSSLELGDSALYFCASESGGNYNEQFFGPGTRLTVL.

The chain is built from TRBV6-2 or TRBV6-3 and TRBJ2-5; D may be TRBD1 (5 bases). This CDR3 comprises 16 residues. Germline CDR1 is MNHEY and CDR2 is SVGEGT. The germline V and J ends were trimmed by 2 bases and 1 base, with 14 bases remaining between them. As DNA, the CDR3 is TGTGCCAGCAGTTACAGTCCGGACAACCTCCAAGAGACCCAGTACTTC. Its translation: CASSYSPDNLQETQYF.

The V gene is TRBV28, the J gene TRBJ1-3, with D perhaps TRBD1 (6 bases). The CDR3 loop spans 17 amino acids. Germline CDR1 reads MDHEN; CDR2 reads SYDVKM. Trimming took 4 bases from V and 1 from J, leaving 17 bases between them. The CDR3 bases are TGTGCCAGCAGTTACACAGAGGACAGCCCTTCTGGAAACACCATATATTTT. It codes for CASSYTEDSPSGNTIYF.

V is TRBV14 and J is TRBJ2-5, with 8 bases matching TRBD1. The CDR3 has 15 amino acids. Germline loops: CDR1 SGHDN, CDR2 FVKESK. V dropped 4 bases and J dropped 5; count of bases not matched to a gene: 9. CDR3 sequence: CASSPATGEFETQYF. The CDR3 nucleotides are TGTGCCAGCAGCCCAGCGACAGGGGAGTTTGAGACCCAGTACTTC.

Here the CDR3 reads CAWRTSGYTDTQYF. CDR3 in DNA: TGTGCCTGGAGGACTAGCGGGTACACAGATACGCAGTATTTT. The chain has TRBV30 and TRBJ2-3, with 10 bases lining up with TRBD2. CDR3 length: 14 amino acids. The V and J ends lost 3 bases and 2 bases, in that order; junction bases with no gene match: 2. Germline lookup yields CDR1 GTSNPN and CDR2 SVGIG (reference sequence). Complete variable domain (other parts from reference TRBV30 and TRBJ2-3): SQTIHQWPATLVQPVGSPLSLECTVEGTSNPNLYWYRQAAGRGLQLLFYSVGIGQISSEVPQNLSASRPQDRQFILSSKKLLLSDSGFYLCAWRTSGYTDTQYFGPGTRLTVL.

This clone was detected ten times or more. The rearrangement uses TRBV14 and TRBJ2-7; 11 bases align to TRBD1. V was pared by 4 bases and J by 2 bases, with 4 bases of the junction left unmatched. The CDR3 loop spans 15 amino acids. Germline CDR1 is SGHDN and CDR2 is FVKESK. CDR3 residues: CASSLPGQGAYEQYF. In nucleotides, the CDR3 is TGTGCCAGCAGCCTTCCGGGACAGGGGGCCTACGAGCAGTACTTC.

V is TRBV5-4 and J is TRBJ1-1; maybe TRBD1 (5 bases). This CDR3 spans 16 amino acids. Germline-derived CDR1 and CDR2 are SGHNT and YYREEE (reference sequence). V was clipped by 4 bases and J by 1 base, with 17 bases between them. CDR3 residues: CASSEGGHYGNTEAFF. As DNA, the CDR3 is TGTGCCAGCAGCGAGGGAGGACATTACGGGAACACTGAAGCTTTCTTT.

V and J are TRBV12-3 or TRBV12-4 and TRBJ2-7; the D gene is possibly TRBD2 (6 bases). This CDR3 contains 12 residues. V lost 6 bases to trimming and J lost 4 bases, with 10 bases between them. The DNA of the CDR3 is TGTGCCAGCAGCCGCGGGGCATACGAGCAGTACTTC. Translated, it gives CASSRGAYEQYF.

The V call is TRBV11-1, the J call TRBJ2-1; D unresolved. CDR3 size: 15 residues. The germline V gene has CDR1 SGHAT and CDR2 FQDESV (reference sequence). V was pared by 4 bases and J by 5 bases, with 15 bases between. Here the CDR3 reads CASSSIVLGNNEQFF. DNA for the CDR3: TGTGCCAGCAGCTCTATTGTCCTAGGTAACAATGAGCAGTTCTTC.